The TCR beta chain described here comes from a study of Graves' ophthalmopathy and Graves' hyperthyroidism. Details on this clonotype: The antigen remains unidentified.

Ineligible for inclusion were patients with other autoimmune diseases, uncontrolled infections, pregnancy or lactation. The source of the PBMCs was 8 to 10 ml of fresh peripheral blood. Study-level findings and limits: As the model predicted ophthalmopathy progression, it achieved a sensitivity of 70% to 71% and a specificity of about 78%.

From RNA, the CDR3 regions of TCR beta chains were amplified and sequenced. Investigators did first-round RT-PCR with HTBI primers, then second-round multiplex PCR. Using its own MiXCR run on the multiplex PCR reads, TCRdb lists one record per CDR3 protein. The data hold around 40,000 distinct CDR3 sequences, with 52% observed a single time. J lost 2 bases, V lost 1 base, and 5 bases had no gene match. Germline values: CDR1 SGHTA, CDR2 FQGNSA. There are 16 residues in the CDR3. The clonotype originates from an adult man with Graves' ophthalmopathy. This sequence joins TRBV7-2 and TRBJ2-3, with 8 bases matching TRBD1. Sequenced input: peripheral blood. CDR3 coding DNA: TGTGCCAGCAGCTTAGAGGACAGGGCGCTCACAGATACGCAGTATTTT. Translating gives CASSLEDRALTDTQYF. The complete variable domain, with remaining parts taken from reference TRBV7-2 and TRBJ2-3, reads GAGVSQSPSNKVTEKGKDVELRCDPISGHTALYWYRQSLGQGLEFLIYFQGNSAPDKSGLPSDRFSAERTGGSVSTLTIQRTQQEDSAVYLCASSLEDRALTDTQYFGPGTRLTVL.